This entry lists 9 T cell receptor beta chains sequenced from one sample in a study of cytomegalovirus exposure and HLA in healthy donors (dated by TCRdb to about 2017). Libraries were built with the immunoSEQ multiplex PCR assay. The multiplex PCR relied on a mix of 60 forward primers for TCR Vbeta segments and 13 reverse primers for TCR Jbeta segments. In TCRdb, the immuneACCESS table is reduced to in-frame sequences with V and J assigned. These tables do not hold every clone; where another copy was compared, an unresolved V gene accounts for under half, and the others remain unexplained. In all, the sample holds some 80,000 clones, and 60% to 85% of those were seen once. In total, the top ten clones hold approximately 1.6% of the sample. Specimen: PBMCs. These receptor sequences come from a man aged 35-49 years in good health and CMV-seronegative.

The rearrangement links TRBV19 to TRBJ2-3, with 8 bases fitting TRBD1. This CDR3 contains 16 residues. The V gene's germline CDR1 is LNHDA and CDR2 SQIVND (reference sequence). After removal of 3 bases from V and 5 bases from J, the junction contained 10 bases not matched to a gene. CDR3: CASSIPGQGPGDTQYF. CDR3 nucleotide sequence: TGTGCCAGTAGTATTCCCGGACAGGGTCCGGGAGATACGCAGTATTTT. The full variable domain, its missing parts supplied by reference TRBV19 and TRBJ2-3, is DGGITQSPKYLFRKEGQNVTLSCEQNLNHDAMYWYRQDPGQGLRLIYYSQIVNDFQKGDIAEGYSVSREKKESFPLTVTSAQKNPTAFYLCASSIPGQGPGDTQYFGPGTRLTVL.

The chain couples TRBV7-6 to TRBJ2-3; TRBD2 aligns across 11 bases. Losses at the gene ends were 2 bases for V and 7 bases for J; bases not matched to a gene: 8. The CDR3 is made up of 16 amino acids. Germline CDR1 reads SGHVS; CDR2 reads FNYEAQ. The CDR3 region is CASSLTSGSILYTQYF. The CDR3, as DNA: TGTGCCAGCAGCTTAACTAGCGGGAGTATTTTGTATACGCAGTATTTT.

The CDR3 nucleotides read TGCGCCAGCAGCCCCGGACTAGCTTCCTACGAGCAGTACTTC. Translated: CASSPGLASYEQYF. V is TRBV5-1 and J is TRBJ2-7; 8 nucleotides line up with TRBD2. The ends lost 4 bases at V and 1 base at J; junction bases unmatched: 4. CDR1 and CDR2 (germline): SGHRS, YFSETQ. The CDR3 runs to 14 residues.

CDR3 coding DNA: TGTGCCAGCAGACTAGATTGGAGTGAGCAGTTCTTC. Its translation is CASRLDWSEQFF. This chain connects TRBV28 to TRBJ2-1; tentative D call: TRBD2 (5 bases). Trimming pared 6 bases from V and 9 bases from J, leaving 12 bases between. The germline V gene encodes CDR1 MDHEN and CDR2 SYDVKM. The CDR3 is 12 residues long. Combining the CDR3 with reference TRBV28 and TRBJ2-1 gives the whole variable domain DVKVTQSSRYLVKRTGEKVFLECVQDMDHENMFWYRQDPGLGLRLIYFSYDVKMKEKGDIPEGYSVSREKKERFSLILESASTNQTSMYLCASRLDWSEQFFGPGTRLTVL.

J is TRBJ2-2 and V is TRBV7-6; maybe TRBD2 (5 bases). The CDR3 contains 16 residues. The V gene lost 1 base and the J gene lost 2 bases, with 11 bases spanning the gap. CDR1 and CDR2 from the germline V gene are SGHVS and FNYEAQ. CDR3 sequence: CASSLGAGGNTGELFF. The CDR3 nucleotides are TGTGCCAGCAGCTTAGGGGCCGGAGGCAACACCGGGGAGCTGTTTTTT.

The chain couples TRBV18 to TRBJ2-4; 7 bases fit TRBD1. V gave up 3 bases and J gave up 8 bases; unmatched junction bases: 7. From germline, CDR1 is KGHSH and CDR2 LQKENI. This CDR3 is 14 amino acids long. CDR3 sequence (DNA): TGTGCCAGCTCACCGACAGGGAAGGGAGACATTCAGTACTTC. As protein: CASSPTGKGDIQYF.

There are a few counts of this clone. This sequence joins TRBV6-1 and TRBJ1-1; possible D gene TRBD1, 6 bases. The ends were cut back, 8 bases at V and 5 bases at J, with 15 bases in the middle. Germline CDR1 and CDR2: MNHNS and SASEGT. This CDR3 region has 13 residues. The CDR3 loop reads CASSGTPETEAFF. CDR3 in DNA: TGTGCCAGCTCCGGGACACCAGAGACTGAAGCTTTCTTT.

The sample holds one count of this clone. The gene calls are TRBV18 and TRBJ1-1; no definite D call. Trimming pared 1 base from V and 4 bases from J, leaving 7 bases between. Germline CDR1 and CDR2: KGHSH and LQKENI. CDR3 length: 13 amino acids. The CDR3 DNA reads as TGTGCCAGCTCACCACTGTCAGGCACTGAAGCTTTCTTT. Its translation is CASSPLSGTEAFF.

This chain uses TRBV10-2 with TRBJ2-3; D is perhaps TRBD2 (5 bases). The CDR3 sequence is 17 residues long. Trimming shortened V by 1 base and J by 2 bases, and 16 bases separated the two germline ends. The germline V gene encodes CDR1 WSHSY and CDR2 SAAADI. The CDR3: CASSEFMGGGSTDTQYF. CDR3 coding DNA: TGCGCCAGCAGTGAGTTTATGGGCGGCGGGTCCACAGATACGCAGTATTTT.